This passage covers 21 T cell receptor beta chains from one sample sequenced in a study of T cells expressing NK-cell markers. TCRdb reprocessed the 5' RACE reads and reports one entry per CDR3 protein, with no DNA. The sample holds 250,000 to 300,000 distinct CDR3 sequences. The sample taken for sequencing was blood T cells: a sorted CD56 or NKG2C T cell subset, CD4+ or CD8+ T cells, or bulk PBMC T cells (not recorded which). The receptor set was obtained from a man younger than 30 in good health.

This chain uses TRBV4-3 with TRBJ2-7; TCRdb's D call, TRBD2, is unchecked because there is no DNA. Per germline, CDR1 LGHNA and CDR2 YSLEER. This CDR3 is 16 amino acids long. CDR3 amino acids: CASSQVLAGAAYEQYF.

The chain couples TRBV20-1 to TRBJ1-5; TCRdb designates TRBD1, a call that cannot be tested without DNA. CDR3 length: 14 residues. CDR1 and CDR2 (germline): DFQATT, SNEGSKA (reference sequence). CDR3 sequence reads: CSARGVAGNQPQHF.

The V gene is TRBV7-6, the J gene TRBJ2-5; with no DNA, the TCRdb D assignment of TRBD2 cannot be verified. The CDR3 spans 15 residues. Germline V CDR1 and CDR2: SGHVS, FNYEAQ. This CDR3 reads CASSLRVGPQETQYF.

The chain uses TRBV11-3 and TRBJ2-1; the TCRdb call, TRBD1, lacks DNA for checking. This CDR3 spans 16 amino acids. CDR1 and CDR2 (germline): SGHNT, YENEEA. The chain's CDR3 is CASSLEERVRGNEQFF.

The rearrangement uses TRBV12-3 or TRBV12-4 and TRBJ1-4; the TCRdb call, TRBD1, lacks DNA for checking. The CDR3 extends over 14 amino acids. Here the CDR3 reads CASSKQGAQEKLFF.

The chain joins TRBV29-1 to TRBJ1-1. The length of the CDR3 is 13 residues. Germline assignment: CDR1 SQVTM and CDR2 ANQGSEA. The CDR3 loop is CSVESMFKSEAFF.

CDR3 sequence: CAWTGGFRTDTQYF. The rearrangement uses TRBV30 and TRBJ2-3; absent DNA, TCRdb's TRBD2 call cannot be checked. Per the germline V gene, CDR1 is GTSNPN and CDR2 is SVGIG (reference sequence). The CDR3 length is 14 residues. Full variable domain (outside the CDR3, taken from reference TRBV30 and TRBJ2-3): SQTIHQWPATLVQPVGSPLSLECTVEGTSNPNLYWYRQAAGRGLQLLFYSVGIGQISSEVPQNLSASRPQDRQFILSSKKLLLSDSGFYLCAWTGGFRTDTQYFGPGTRLTVL.

The CDR3 sequence: CASSLESRRQETQYF. The chain joins TRBV5-1 to TRBJ2-5. In germline, CDR1 is SGHRS, CDR2 YFSETQ. The CDR3 length is 15 residues.

The chain employs TRBV4-1 and TRBJ2-5; TCRdb lists TRBD2, though no DNA is available to test this call. From germline, CDR1 is MGHRA and CDR2 YSYEKL. The CDR3 sequence is 14 residues long. The CDR3 is CASSPSRGSETQYF.

The chain joins TRBV6-5 to TRBJ2-2. CDR1 MNHEY and CDR2 SVGAGI come from the germline V gene. This CDR3 region has 16 residues. The CDR3 reads CASSYSIRLGTGELFF.

The chain employs TRBV12-3 or TRBV12-4 and TRBJ1-2. CDR3 length: 12 residues. The CDR3 region is CASRIRRGGYTF.

The chain links TRBV7-6 to TRBJ2-5; TCRdb returns TRBD1, unconfirmable since there is no DNA. CDR1 is SGHVS, CDR2 FNYEAQ, per germline. The CDR3 sequence is 13 residues long. The CDR3 spells CASSRTGLETQYF.

The rearrangement joins TRBV29-1 to TRBJ1-2. Germline V gives CDR1 SQVTM, CDR2 ANQGSEA. CDR3 length: 13 residues. The CDR3 protein is CSVGRRDSYGYTF. Variable domain in full (rest from reference TRBV29-1 and TRBJ1-2): SAVISQKPSRDICQRGTSLTIQCQVDSQVTMMFWYRQQPGQSLTLIATANQGSEATYESGFVIDKFPISRPNLTFSTLTVSNMSPEDSSIYLCSVGRRDSYGYTFGSGTRLTVV.

CDR3 amino acids: CASSFRPGRYNEQFF. The chain combines TRBV5-1 with TRBJ2-1. The V gene's germline CDR1 is SGHRS and CDR2 YFSETQ. There are 15 residues in the CDR3.

The V call is TRBV4-3, the J call TRBJ1-2; the TCRdb call, TRBD1, lacks DNA for checking. CDR3 size: 13 residues. Germline CDR1 LGHNA, CDR2 YSLEER. The CDR3 spells CASSQRDSYGYTF.

The chain has TRBV19 and TRBJ2-3; TCRdb's D call, TRBD1, is unchecked because there is no DNA. Germline V gene data show CDR1 as LNHDA and CDR2 as SQIVND (reference sequence). The CDR3 consists of 15 residues. The CDR3: CASRNTGASTDTQYF.

The chain has TRBV5-1 and TRBJ2-1; TCRdb gives TRBD2 as the D gene, but with no DNA this cannot be confirmed. Germline CDR1 reads SGHRS; CDR2 reads YFSETQ. The CDR3 has 15 amino acids. The CDR3 region is CASSLSDRTLNEQFF.

The chain couples TRBV6-5 to TRBJ1-3. Germline lookup yields CDR1 MNHEY and CDR2 SVGAGI. The CDR3 is 17 amino acids. The CDR3 spells CASSYSTRHESGNTIYF.

The rearrangement uses TRBV5-1 and TRBJ2-5; absent DNA, TCRdb's TRBD1 call cannot be checked. The CDR3 totals 15 residues. Germline lookup yields CDR1 SGHRS and CDR2 YFSETQ. CDR3 sequence reads: CASSLGGAHIETQYF.

V and J are TRBV30 and TRBJ2-2; the TRBD1 assignment by TCRdb is unverifiable without DNA. There are 13 residues in the CDR3. Looked up from germline, CDR1 is GTSNPN and CDR2 is SVGIG (reference sequence). This chain's CDR3 is CAWAGTGASELFF.

The chain carries TRBV27 and TRBJ2-7; without DNA, the TCRdb call of TRBD1 cannot be checked. Germline lookup yields CDR1 MNHEY and CDR2 SMNVEV (reference sequence). The CDR3 extends over 13 amino acids. CDR3 sequence: CASSPAQSNEQYF.